This passage covers 9 T cell receptor beta chains from one sample sequenced in a study of blood T cell repertoires in COVID-19. TCRdb's copy holds only in-frame clones and misses some; the assay was immunoSEQ multiplex PCR. The table shows around 160,000 clones, with about 85% occurring only once. Sequences were obtained from peripheral blood. The receptors derive from a man aged 18 to 30 with acute or convalescent COVID-19.

The rearrangement joins TRBV25-1 to TRBJ2-1; 8 bases fit TRBD2. The CDR3 spans 17 residues. Losses at the gene ends were 2 bases for V and 2 bases for J; bases not matched to a gene: 8. From germline, CDR1 is MGHDK and CDR2 SYGVNS. The DNA of the CDR3 is TGTGCCAGCAGTGAAGGAAGAATTAGCGGGGCCTACAATGAGCAGTTCTTC. Protein: CASSEGRISGAYNEQFF.

The V call is TRBV19, the J call TRBJ1-6; the D gene is possibly TRBD1 (5 bases). CDR3 length: 15 amino acids. Germline V gene data show CDR1 as LNHDA and CDR2 as SQIVND (reference sequence). V lost 4 bases and J 4 bases, leaving 11 bases between the germline ends. The CDR3 sequence is CASSTLGTYNSPLHF. CDR3 sequence (DNA): TGTGCCAGTAGTACACTAGGGACTTATAATTCACCCCTCCACTTT.

The V gene is TRBV7-9, the J gene TRBJ2-3; 10 nucleotides match TRBD1. Germline V lookup: CDR1 SEHNR, CDR2 FQNEAQ (reference sequence). Losses at the gene ends were 5 bases for V and 3 bases for J; bases not matched to a gene: 11. The CDR3 has 17 residues. The CDR3 bases are TGTGCCAGCAGCCCCGGCGCCCGGGACAGGGGAACAGATACGCAGTATTTT. This sequence encodes CASSPGARDRGTDTQYF.

DNA for the CDR3: TGCGCCAGCAGCATCGTCGGCCGGAGCACCGGGGAGCTGTTTTTT. Translated, it gives CASSIVGRSTGELFF. The rearrangement uses TRBV5-1 and TRBJ2-2; no definite D call. The V gene's germline CDR1 is SGHRS and CDR2 YFSETQ. V was cut by 4 bases and J by 4 bases, with 14 bases left in between. The CDR3 loop spans 15 amino acids.

The chain couples TRBV7-3 to TRBJ1-4, with TRBD1 identical over 9 bases. This CDR3 is 17 amino acids long. Germline lookup yields CDR1 SGHTA and CDR2 FQGTGA. After removal of 5 bases from V and 0 bases from J, the junction contained 7 bases not matched to a gene. CDR3 in DNA: TGTGCCAGCAGCAGCATACAGGGGGCCCCAACTAATGAAAAACTGTTTTTT. Translating it yields CASSSIQGAPTNEKLFF.

V is TRBV5-4 and J is TRBJ1-1; 8 bases line up with TRBD1. CDR3 length: 12 amino acids. The ends lost 3 bases at V and 7 bases at J; junction bases unmatched: 2. The germline gives CDR1 SGHNT, CDR2 YYREEE (reference sequence). CDR3 loop: CASSWDRSEAFF. DNA for the CDR3: TGTGCCAGCAGCTGGGACAGGAGTGAAGCTTTCTTT. Full variable domain (remainder filled in from reference TRBV5-4 and TRBJ1-1): ETGVTQSPTHLIKTRGQQVTLRCSSQSGHNTVSWYQQALGQGPQFIFQYYREEENGRGNFPPRFSGLQFPNYSSELNVNALELDDSALYLCASSWDRSEAFFGQGTRLTVV.

The rearrangement uses TRBV7-9 and TRBJ1-4; D gene uncertain. Germline V gene sequence: CDR1 SEHNR, CDR2 FQNEAQ (reference sequence). The CDR3 is 14 amino acids. Trimming pared 7 bases from V and 0 bases from J, leaving 9 bases between. CDR3 residues: CASTQIATNEKLFF. CDR3 sequence (DNA): TGTGCCAGCACCCAGATTGCAACTAATGAAAAACTGTTTTTT.

V is TRBV5-4 and J is TRBJ1-1, with 8 bases aligning to TRBD1. The CDR3 totals 14 residues. Looked up from germline, CDR1 is SGHNT and CDR2 is YYREEE (reference sequence). Trimming cost V 5 bases and J 3 bases; bases outside gene matches: 6. The CDR3, as DNA: TGTGCCAGCAGTAGAGGACAGGGAGACACTGAAGCTTTCTTT. It specifies CASSRGQGDTEAFF.

The V call is TRBV9, the J call TRBJ1-5; TRBD1 matches at 10 bases. Looked up from germline, CDR1 is SGDLS and CDR2 is YYNGEE. The J segment lost 7 bases and the V segment lost 0 bases, leaving 1 base of the junction unmatched. The CDR3 is 14 residues long. CDR3 coding DNA: TGTGCCAGCAGCGTAGGGGACAGGGGACAGCCCCAGCATTTT. Protein product: CASSVGDRGQPQHF. The whole variable domain, remainder taken from reference TRBV9 and TRBJ1-5, is DSGVTQTPKHLITATGQRVTLRCSPRSGDLSVYWYQQSLDQGLQFLIQYYNGEERAKGNILERFSAQQFPDLHSELNLSSLELGDSALYFCASSVGDRGQPQHFGDGTRLSIL.